This TCR beta chain was obtained from a study of lymphopenia after photon versus proton radiotherapy. Findings and caveats of the study: Relative stability marked proton patients; photon patients lost diversity and naive cells.

Assay: immunoSEQ multiplex PCR; the TCRdb copy retains only in-frame clones and omits some. The sample gives tens of thousands of clones, more than 75% of which show up once; approximately 10% is in the top ten. Comments on this clone: Antigen unknown.

The germline CDR1 and CDR2 sequences are SGHDT and YYEEEE. The CDR3 is 15 residues long. V lost 4 bases to trimming and J lost 0 bases; unmatched junction nucleotides: 7. This chain uses TRBV5-6 with TRBJ2-7; 7 bases fit TRBD1. The receptor's source is a man older than 75 with esophageal cancer. Material: peripheral blood, obtained from a patient treated with proton-based radiotherapy. DNA of the CDR3: TGTGCCAGCAGCGGGGGACAGCGGAGCTCCTACGAGCAGTACTTC. Translated: CASSGGQRSSYEQYF. Looking up the rest from reference TRBV5-6 and TRBJ2-7 gives the full variable domain: DAGVTQSPTHLIKTRGQQVTLRCSPKSGHDTVSWYQQALGQGPQFIFQYYEEEERQRGNFPDRFSGHQFPNYSSELNVNALLLGDSALYLCASSGGQRSSYEQYFGPGTRLTVT.